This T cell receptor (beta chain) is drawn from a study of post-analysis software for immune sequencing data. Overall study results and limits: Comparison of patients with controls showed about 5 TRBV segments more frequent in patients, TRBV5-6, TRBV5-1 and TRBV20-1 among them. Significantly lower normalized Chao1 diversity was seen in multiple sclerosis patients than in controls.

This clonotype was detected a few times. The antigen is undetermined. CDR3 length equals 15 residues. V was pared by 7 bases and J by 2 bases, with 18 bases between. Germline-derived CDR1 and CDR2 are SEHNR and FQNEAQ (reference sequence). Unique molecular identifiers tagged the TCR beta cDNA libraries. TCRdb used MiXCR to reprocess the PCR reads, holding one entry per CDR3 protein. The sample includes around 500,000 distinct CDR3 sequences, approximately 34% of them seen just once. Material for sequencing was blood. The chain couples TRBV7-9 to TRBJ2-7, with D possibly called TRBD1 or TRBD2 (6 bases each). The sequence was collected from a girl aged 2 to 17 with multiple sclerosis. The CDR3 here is CASTPGGAGAYEQYF. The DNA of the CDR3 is TGTGCCAGCACCCCAGGCGGGGCAGGGGCCTACGAGCAGTACTTC.